A single sample is the source of the 17 T cell receptor beta chains below, sequenced in a study of blood T cells in healthy people across ages. Sample-barcoded 5' priming and a J-beta primer mix drove a second PCR of roughly 6 to 12 cycles. One entry per CDR3 protein results from TCRdb running MiXCR on the 5' RACE reads. The sample holds approximately 730,000 distinct CDR3 sequences, approximately 43% seen once. The sequenced sample was blood. These receptor sequences come from a woman aged 60 to 75 in good health.

The chain is built from TRBV2 and TRBJ1-1; D remains ambiguous. The V end lost 7 bases, the J end lost 1 base, and 7 bases lay between the germline ends. Germline V CDR1 and CDR2: SNHLY, FYNNEI. The CDR3 contains 12 residues. Here the CDR3 DNA reads TGTGCCAGCATCGAAGGGAACACTGAAGCTTTCTTT. Amino acids: CASIEGNTEAFF. The variable domain in full, with the rest retrieved from reference TRBV2 and TRBJ1-1, is EPEVTQTPSHQVTQMGQEVILRCVPISNHLYFYWYRQILGQKVEFLVSFYNNEISEKSEIFDDQFSVERPDGSNFTLKIRSTKLEDSAMYFCASIEGNTEAFFGQGTRLTVV.

The rearrangement joins TRBV12-3 or TRBV12-4 to TRBJ2-6; tentatively, D is TRBD2 (5 bases). The CDR3 runs 20 residues. The V end lost 5 bases, the J end lost 1 base, and 24 bases lay between the germline ends. This CDR3 is CASSPDDGSLIRSGANVLTF. The CDR3 DNA sequence: TGTGCCAGCAGTCCCGACGATGGGAGTTTAATTAGGTCTGGGGCCAACGTCCTGACTTTC.

J is TRBJ2-1 and V is TRBV28, with 8 bases that match TRBD1. Trimming cost V 4 bases and J 10 bases; bases outside gene matches: 3. The germline gives CDR1 MDHEN, CDR2 SYDVKM. CDR3 length equals 12 residues. CDR3 nucleotide sequence: TGTGCCAGCAGTTACGACAGGGGAGAGCAGTTCTTC. This encodes CASSYDRGEQFF.

V usage is TRBV20-1 and J usage is TRBJ1-1; D might be TRBD1 (5 bases). CDR3 length equals 14 residues. Per germline, CDR1 DFQATT and CDR2 SNEGSKA (reference sequence). V lost 3 bases to trimming and J lost 4 bases, with 15 bases between them. DNA for the CDR3: TGCAGTGCTAGTGAAGGGGATAGAGTCACTGAAGCTTTCTTT. Its translation is CSASEGDRVTEAFF.

This chain connects TRBV28 to TRBJ2-3, with 10 bases matching TRBD1. This CDR3 has 18 residues. J lost 2 bases, V lost 6 bases, and 14 bases had no gene match. The germline V gene encodes CDR1 MDHEN and CDR2 SYDVKM. The CDR3 protein is CASRTGGVGFPNTDTQYF. Written as DNA, the CDR3 is TGTGCCAGCAGGACAGGGGGCGTTGGGTTCCCTAACACAGATACGCAGTATTTT. The variable domain in full, completed from reference TRBV28 and TRBJ2-3, reads DVKVTQSSRYLVKRTGEKVFLECVQDMDHENMFWYRQDPGLGLRLIYFSYDVKMKEKGDIPEGYSVSREKKERFSLILESASTNQTSMYLCASRTGGVGFPNTDTQYFGPGTRLTVL.

The genes are TRBV9 and TRBJ1-5; possibly TRBD1 for D (5 bases). The germline CDR1 and CDR2 sequences are SGDLS and YYNGEE. The CDR3 spans 15 residues. The V end lost 0 bases, the J end lost 4 bases, and 11 bases lay between the germline ends. The CDR3 here is CASSVAGGANQPQHF. For the CDR3, the DNA is TGTGCCAGCAGCGTAGCCGGGGGAGCTAATCAGCCCCAGCATTTT.

The chain combines TRBV2 with TRBJ1-5; 7 positions match TRBD1. The junction had 5 bases not matched to a gene; V was cut back by 1 base and J by 5 bases. In germline, CDR1 is SNHLY, CDR2 FYNNEI. The CDR3 has 15 amino acids. The CDR3 bases are TGTGCCAGCAGTGAAGTCAGGGGGTTGTATCAGCCCCAGCATTTT. This sequence encodes CASSEVRGLYQPQHF.

This chain uses TRBV7-2 with TRBJ1-2; D gene ambiguous. The CDR3 is made up of 12 amino acids. Germline CDR1 is SGHTA and CDR2 is FQGNSA. The V end was cut by 3 bases, the J end by 13 bases, with 15 bases between. CDR3 sequence reads: CASSFLAPDSTF. The CDR3 DNA is TGTGCCAGCAGCTTTTTGGCACCCGACTCCACCTTC.

A single count supports this clonotype. The chain joins TRBV5-1 to TRBJ2-2; 8 bases map to TRBD2. The germline gives CDR1 SGHRS, CDR2 YFSETQ. Trimming removed 4 bases from V and 7 bases from J; junction bases left unmatched: 12. This CDR3 spans 16 amino acids. DNA of the CDR3: TGCGCCAGCAGCCCGGGGGGGACTACCACTAACGGGGAGCTGTTTTTT. Translating gives CASSPGGTTTNGELFF.

The chain links TRBV10-3 to TRBJ2-5; D call uncertain. Germline lookup yields CDR1 ENHRY and CDR2 SYGVKD. Trimming took off 1 base at V and 3 bases at J, with 6 bases between the two ends. This CDR3 has 13 amino acids. CDR3 DNA sequence: TGTGCCATCAGTGAGTTGCGAGAAGAGACCCAGTACTTC. It yields the protein CAISELREETQYF.

The chain is built from TRBV6-6 and TRBJ1-5; the D gene is possibly TRBD1 (6 bases). CDR1 is MNHNY, CDR2 SVGAGI, per germline (reference sequence). The CDR3 covers 16 residues. V lost 4 bases and J lost 0, with 13 bases in between. As DNA, the CDR3 is TGTGCCAGCAGTTCCGGACAGACCTATAGCAATCAGCCCCAGCATTTT. The encoded protein is CASSSGQTYSNQPQHF.

Only a few counts were recorded for this clonotype. The V gene is TRBV7-3, the J gene TRBJ2-1; 11 bases align to TRBD2. This CDR3 is built from 18 residues. Germline values: CDR1 SGHTA, CDR2 FQGTGA. V was pared by 5 bases and J by 6 bases, with 15 bases of the junction left unmatched. The chain's CDR3 is CASSLSGLAGGPGNEQFF. The CDR3 DNA reads TGTGCCAGCAGCCTGAGCGGGCTAGCGGGAGGACCAGGCAATGAGCAGTTCTTC.

The rearrangement uses TRBV3-1 and TRBJ1-6; the D is unclear. The germline CDR1 and CDR2 sequences are LGHDT and YNNKEL (reference sequence). Deletions cut 4 bases from V and 6 bases from J, with 16 bases between. The CDR3 extends over 16 amino acids. CDR3 nucleotides: TGTGCCAGCAGCCGGCGGATCGACTCCGGTAATTCACCCCTCCACTTT. This gives the protein CASSRRIDSGNSPLHF.

This clonotype was detected a few times. The chain recombines TRBV24-1 with TRBJ1-1; D unclear. Trimming removed 8 bases from V and 1 base from J, with 13 bases in between. This CDR3 comprises 14 residues. CDR1 and CDR2 from the germline V gene are KGHDR and SFDVKD. DNA for the CDR3: TGTGCCACCACGGGGTTTCTGGGGAACACTGAAGCTTTCTTT. This encodes CATTGFLGNTEAFF.

This clonotype was found a few times. The chain employs TRBV12-3 or TRBV12-4 and TRBJ1-1; D perhaps matches TRBD1 (5 bases). V lost 4 bases and J lost 1, with 10 bases in between. The CDR3 runs 14 residues. The CDR3 DNA sequence: TGTGCCAGCAGTTCGGGACTGGGGAACACTGAAGCTTTCTTT. Protein: CASSSGLGNTEAFF.

This clonotype was counted between two and nine times. CDR3 sequence (DNA): TGTGCCAGCAGTGACTCTCAACGGGGGAAGACCCAGTACTTC. As protein: CASSDSQRGKTQYF. The chain couples TRBV25-1 to TRBJ2-5; D possibly corresponds to TRBD2 (6 bases). Germline CDR1 is MGHDK and CDR2 is SYGVNS. V lost 3 bases and J lost 6, with 14 bases in between. The CDR3 is 14 amino acids.

This sequence joins TRBV2 and TRBJ2-7; D may be TRBD1 (6 bases). This CDR3 is built from 12 residues. Trimming took off 6 bases at V and 5 bases at J, with 11 bases between the two ends. Germline V gene sequence: CDR1 SNHLY, CDR2 FYNNEI. DNA for the CDR3: TGTGCCAGCAGATACAGGGTCAACGAGCAGTACTTC. Encoded protein: CASRYRVNEQYF.